These 11 T cell receptor beta chains were all obtained from the same sample, sequenced in a study of T-cell memory formation after mild COVID-19. TCRdb called the 5' RACE reads again in MiXCR, with one record for every CDR3 protein. In the table there are about 350,000 distinct CDR3 sequences, roughly 13% of which are singletons. The sequenced sample consisted of PBMCs or a T cell subset sorted from them (not recorded which). The source of these receptors is a man between 18 and 29 years old who had mild COVID-19 (a few samples of this study predate the infection). Cell type and time point are not known.

V is TRBV29-1 and J is TRBJ1-2, with a possible D match to TRBD1 (5 bases). The length of the CDR3 is 15 residues. Germline V gene data show CDR1 as SQVTM and CDR2 as ANQGSEA. V was clipped by 6 bases and J by 0 bases, with 17 bases between them. CDR3 in DNA: TGCAGCGTCCAAGGGGCGGGGGAAGCTAACTATGGCTACACCTTC. Translating gives CSVQGAGEANYGYTF.

This clonotype was found a few times. This sequence joins TRBV6-2 or TRBV6-3 and TRBJ2-7; D gene ambiguous. V dropped 6 bases and J dropped 3 bases, with 12 bases sitting between them. This CDR3 spans 13 amino acids. Germline V CDR1 and CDR2: MNHEY, SVGEGT. The CDR3 region has the DNA TGTGCCAGCAGGGATACAGCCTTCTACGAGCAGTACGTC. It specifies CASRDTAFYEQYV.

The chain joins TRBV7-2 to TRBJ1-6; D ambiguous. The germline CDR1 and CDR2 sequences are SGHTA and FQGNSA. This CDR3 is built from 12 residues. Trimming took 6 bases from V and 9 from J, leaving 9 bases between them. The CDR3, as DNA: TGTGCCAGCAGGCGAATGGGTTCACCCCTCCACTTT. Amino acid sequence: CASRRMGSPLHF.

This clonotype was seen a handful of times. The chain uses TRBV29-1 and TRBJ1-1; unclear D gene. Germline values: CDR1 SQVTM, CDR2 ANQGSEA. The CDR3 sequence is 15 residues long. V gave up 7 bases and J gave up 3 bases, with 21 bases separating them. The CDR3 DNA sequence: TGCAGCGCCGAACTTTCCGGGATCGAGGACACTGAAGCTTTCTTT. Protein product: CSAELSGIEDTEAFF.

The V call is TRBV6-1, the J call TRBJ1-5; D perhaps matches TRBD1 (5 bases). The CDR3 spans 16 residues. V was trimmed by 4 bases and J by 5 bases, leaving 18 bases between them. In germline, CDR1 is MNHNS, CDR2 SASEGT. The CDR3 region is CASSAPGGVSDQPQHF. The CDR3 coding sequence is TGTGCCAGCAGTGCCCCCGGGGGGGTATCGGATCAGCCCCAGCATTTT.

The chain employs TRBV5-1 and TRBJ1-1, with D possibly TRBD1 on 6 matching bases. V lost 6 bases to trimming and J lost 11 bases, with 26 bases between them. Per the germline V gene, CDR1 is SGHRS and CDR2 is YFSETQ. This CDR3 is built from 15 residues. The CDR3 DNA follows: TGCGCCAGCACTCTCCGCCCGGGTTCAGGGGTGGAGGCTTTCTTT. Protein product: CASTLRPGSGVEAFF.

The CDR3 reads CASSQSGGLASGNTIYF. CDR3 bases: TGTGCCAGCAGCCAAAGCGGCGGTCTTGCCTCTGGAAACACCATATATTTT. The chain uses TRBV3-1 and TRBJ1-3, with D hard to call. Germline-derived CDR1 and CDR2 are LGHDT and YNNKEL (reference sequence). CDR3 length: 17 residues. V shed 2 bases and J shed 0 bases, with 14 bases lying between them.

The chain is built from TRBV14 and TRBJ1-2; D is uncertain. The ends were cut back, 1 base at V and 1 base at J, with 7 bases in the middle. CDR3 size: 14 residues. The V gene's germline CDR1 is SGHDN and CDR2 FVKESK. The CDR3 protein is CASSQVASNYGYTF. Written as DNA, the CDR3 is TGTGCCAGCAGCCAAGTGGCAAGTAACTATGGCTACACCTTC.

This clonotype was recorded only once. The rearrangement uses TRBV7-2 and TRBJ2-1, with 10 bases that match TRBD2. Germline CDR1 and CDR2: SGHTA and FQGNSA. The CDR3 runs to 18 residues. J was trimmed by 2 bases and V by 2 bases; bases with no gene match: 9. As DNA, the CDR3 is TGTGCCAGCAGCTTACGGATGGATCTAGCGGGGGCCTACAATGAGCAGTTCTTC. This sequence encodes CASSLRMDLAGAYNEQFF.

The chain combines TRBV3-1 with TRBJ2-1; D unclear. The CDR3 has 15 amino acids. CDR1 and CDR2 (germline): LGHDT, YNNKEL (reference sequence). V dropped 3 bases and J dropped 2 bases, with 11 bases sitting between them. The DNA of the CDR3 is TGTGCCAGCAGCCATAGAAGGCTACCCTACAATGAGCAGTTCTTC. It specifies CASSHRRLPYNEQFF.

This clonotype was detected ten times or more. The gene calls are TRBV5-1 and TRBJ2-1; 10 positions agree with TRBD2. The CDR3 loop spans 16 amino acids. The germline gives CDR1 SGHRS, CDR2 YFSETQ. Unmatched junction bases numbered 6, after V lost 2 bases and J lost 4 bases. This CDR3 is CASSFSTSGAYNEQFF. In DNA form, the CDR3 reads TGCGCCAGCAGCTTCTCAACTAGCGGGGCTTACAATGAGCAGTTCTTC.